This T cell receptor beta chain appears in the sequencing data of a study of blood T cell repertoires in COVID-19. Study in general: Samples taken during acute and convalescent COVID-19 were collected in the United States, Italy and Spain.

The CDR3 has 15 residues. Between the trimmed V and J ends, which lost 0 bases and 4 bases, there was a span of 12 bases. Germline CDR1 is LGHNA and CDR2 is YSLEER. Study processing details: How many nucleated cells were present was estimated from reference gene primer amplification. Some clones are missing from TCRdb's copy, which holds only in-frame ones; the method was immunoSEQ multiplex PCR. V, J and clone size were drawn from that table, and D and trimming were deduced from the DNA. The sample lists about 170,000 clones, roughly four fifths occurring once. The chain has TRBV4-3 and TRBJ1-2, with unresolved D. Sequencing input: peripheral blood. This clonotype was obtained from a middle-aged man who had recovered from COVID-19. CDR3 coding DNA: TGCGCCAGCAGCCAAGAGAATCGGCAGGTCTATGGCTACACCTTC. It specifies CASSQENRQVYGYTF.